Following are 8 T cell receptor beta chains from one sample sequenced in a study of blood T cells in healthy people across ages. The use of a sample-barcoded 5' primer and a J-beta primer mix characterized a second PCR of about 7 to 12 cycles. In TCRdb, the 5' RACE reads were re-called with MiXCR into one record per CDR3 protein. The sample lists roughly 2 million distinct CDR3 sequences, roughly 49% seen once, with approximately 2.1% in the top ten. Sequencing used blood. The receptor set was obtained from a woman between 35 and 50 years old in good health.

This clonotype has just a few counts. V gene TRBV15 combines with J gene TRBJ2-5; 7 nucleotides match TRBD1. Trimming at V came to 1 base and at J to 4 bases, leaving 3 bases not matched to a gene. The CDR3 covers 14 residues. In germline, CDR1 is LNHNV, CDR2 YYDKDF (reference sequence). CDR3 residues: CATSRGTGRETQYF. The CDR3 DNA reads as TGTGCCACCAGCAGAGGGACAGGAAGAGAGACCCAGTACTTC.

This clonotype was detected a few times. The V and J genes are TRBV4-3 and TRBJ1-1; D possibly corresponds to TRBD1 (5 bases). Germline CDR1 and CDR2: LGHNA and YSLEER. There are 14 residues in the CDR3. With 3 bases removed from V and 1 base from J, the gap between germline ends came to 9 bases. The CDR3 protein is CASSQDGANTEAFF. In DNA, the CDR3 is TGCGCCAGCAGCCAGGACGGGGCGAACACTGAAGCTTTCTTT.

V is TRBV7-9 and J is TRBJ2-1; 15 nucleotides match TRBD2. Losses at the gene ends were 5 bases for V and 12 bases for J; bases not matched to a gene: 8. Germline CDR1 and CDR2: SEHNR and FQNEAQ (reference sequence). CDR3 length equals 15 residues. CDR3 DNA sequence: TGTGCCAGCAGCGCCGGACTAGCGGGGGGGAAGACGCAGTTCTTC. Translated, it gives CASSAGLAGGKTQFF.

This clonotype was recorded a few times. This chain uses TRBV28 with TRBJ2-7, with TRBD1 as a possible D gene (5 bases). The CDR3 is 12 amino acids. Germline V CDR1 and CDR2: MDHEN, SYDVKM. Trimming took 10 bases from V and 6 from J, leaving 16 bases between them. The DNA for the CDR3 is TGTGCCATATCTCCGCAGGGTGGCGAGCAGTACTTC. Translating it yields CAISPQGGEQYF.

This rearrangement joins TRBV7-3 to TRBJ2-3, with 14 bases fitting TRBD2. CDR3 length equals 18 residues. Germline CDR1 reads SGHTA; CDR2 reads FQGTGA. The junction had 7 bases not matched to a gene; V was cut back by 2 bases and J by 3 bases. The CDR3 region is CASSLSFGTSGGTDTQYF. The CDR3, as DNA: TGTGCCAGCAGCTTATCGTTCGGGACTAGCGGGGGAACAGATACGCAGTATTTT.

The chain joins TRBV2 to TRBJ1-5; 9 nucleotides align to TRBD1. This CDR3 spans 16 amino acids. Germline V lookup: CDR1 SNHLY, CDR2 FYNNEI. V lost 6 bases and J lost 2; bases outside the gene matches: 8. Here the CDR3 reads CASSPQGQGGNQPQHF. The CDR3 DNA reads TGTGCCAGCAGCCCCCAGGGACAGGGAGGCAATCAGCCCCAGCATTTT.

The V gene is TRBV20-1, the J gene TRBJ2-3, with 11 bases fitting TRBD2. The CDR3 has 17 residues. With V trimmed by 1 base and J by 4 bases, 10 bases remained unmatched. CDR1 DFQATT and CDR2 SNEGSKA come from the germline V gene (reference sequence). In nucleotides, the CDR3 is TGCAGTGCTAGAGTACTAGCGGGGGTGGTAGTGGCAGATACGCAGTATTTT. It translates to CSARVLAGVVVADTQYF.

This clonotype was observed a handful of times. CDR3 sequence (DNA): TGTGCCAGTACAGGGGGCAAAGATGGCTACACCTTC. Its translation is CASTGGKDGYTF. V usage is TRBV28 and J usage is TRBJ1-2; the match to TRBD1 covers 9 bases. From germline, CDR1 is MDHEN and CDR2 SYDVKM. Trimming at V came to 9 bases and at J to 6 bases, leaving 5 bases not matched to a gene. The CDR3 has 12 residues.